Shown below are 10 T cell receptor beta chains from a single sample sequenced in a study of T cells in Graves' hyperthyroidism and ophthalmopathy. What was amplified from RNA transcripts were TCR beta CDR3 regions. HTBI primers were employed in a first-round RT-PCR of the TCR CDR3. TCRdb passed the multiplex PCR reads through MiXCR, listing each CDR3 protein once. The top ten clones hold roughly an eighth of a sample with about 640,000 distinct CDR3 sequences, 13% to 15% of them seen once. Sequencing input: blood. These receptors all come from a woman aged 45-65 years with Graves' ophthalmopathy.

Many counts were recorded for this clonotype. The chain carries TRBV4-3 and TRBJ2-2; 13 bases map to TRBD2. This CDR3 contains 18 residues. Germline V lookup: CDR1 LGHNA, CDR2 YSLEER. J gave up 2 bases and V 1 base, and 4 bases lay outside the gene matches. DNA for the CDR3: TGCGCCAGCAGCCAAGGGACTAGCGGGAGCTTAAACACCGGGGAGCTGTTTTTT. It yields the protein CASSQGTSGSLNTGELFF.

This clonotype occurred many times. V usage is TRBV20-1 and J usage is TRBJ1-1, with D tentatively TRBD1 (6 bases). There are 15 residues in the CDR3. Germline lookup yields CDR1 DFQATT and CDR2 SNEGSKA (reference sequence). V lost 3 bases to trimming and J lost 5 bases, with 19 bases between them. This chain's CDR3 is CSASGGMRGYTEAFF. The DNA for the CDR3 is TGCAGTGCTAGTGGGGGCATGCGAGGTTATACTGAAGCTTTCTTT.

This clonotype was recorded at least ten times. The J gene is TRBJ2-7, the V gene TRBV27; 7 nucleotides match TRBD2. Germline CDR1 reads MNHEY; CDR2 reads SMNVEV (reference sequence). The junction had 5 bases not matched to a gene; V was cut back by 2 bases and J by 1 base. This CDR3 contains 15 residues. In DNA, the CDR3 is TGTGCCAGCAGTTTAAGGAGCGGGGTTTCCTACGAGCAGTACTTC. Its protein is CASSLRSGVSYEQYF.

Worth noting for this clonotype: One end of the junction does not line up with germline, which may come from a read error. V usage is TRBV6-2 or TRBV6-3 and J usage is TRBJ1-1, with D unresolved. The CDR3 spans 14 residues. Germline V CDR1 and CDR2: MNHEY, SVGEGT. The DNA for the CDR3 is TGTGCCAGCAGCTCCTCCCGGGCGAACACTGAAGCTCTCTTT. Encoded protein: CASSSSRANTEALF.

This clonotype has just a few counts. The chain links TRBV7-3 to TRBJ2-3; perhaps TRBD2 as D (7 bases). Germline V lookup: CDR1 SGHTA, CDR2 FQGTGA. Trimming shortened V by 5 bases and J by 8 bases, and 17 bases separated the two germline ends. CDR3 size: 14 residues. The DNA of the CDR3 is TGTGCCAGCAGCCTCGGGGGGACAATAGTTACGCAGTATTTT. Protein product: CASSLGGTIVTQYF.

This clonotype was recorded many times. The CDR3 bases are TGTGCCAGCTCACCAAAGCGGGCGACCTCTGGAAACACCATATATTTT. Its protein is CASSPKRATSGNTIYF. The V gene is TRBV18, the J gene TRBJ1-3, with D hard to call. V lost 2 bases and J 0 bases, leaving 11 bases between the germline ends. The CDR3 loop spans 16 amino acids. Germline CDR1 is KGHSH and CDR2 is LQKENI.

V is TRBV5-1 and J is TRBJ1-1; D unclear. The CDR3 loop spans 14 amino acids. With 5 bases removed from V and 1 base from J, the gap between germline ends came to 12 bases. The germline V gene has CDR1 SGHRS and CDR2 YFSETQ. The CDR3, as DNA: TGCGCCAGCAGATTTTCCGGAGGGAACACTGAAGCTTTCTTT. Amino acid sequence: CASRFSGGNTEAFF.

This clonotype turned up a few times. The chain employs TRBV27 and TRBJ1-1; D is unresolved. V lost 8 bases, J lost 10 bases, and 14 bases lay in between. The germline V gene has CDR1 MNHEY and CDR2 SMNVEV (reference sequence). This CDR3 region has 11 residues. CDR3 coding DNA: TGTGCCAGCGTGGACGCTACGGGAGCTTTCTTT. It is translated as CASVDATGAFF.

This clonotype was counted at least ten times. This sequence joins TRBV7-6 and TRBJ2-2; 8 bases fit TRBD1. The CDR3 is 14 residues long. V lost 5 bases to trimming and J lost 3 bases; unmatched junction nucleotides: 2. The germline V gene encodes CDR1 SGHVS and CDR2 FNYEAQ. CDR3 bases: TGTGCCAGCAGCCAGGGACAGGACACCGGGGAGCTGTTTTTT. As protein: CASSQGQDTGELFF.

This clonotype was seen ten or more times. This chain connects TRBV6-1 to TRBJ2-5, with 10 positions matching TRBD2. This CDR3 contains 16 residues. CDR1 MNHNS and CDR2 SASEGT come from the germline V gene. J lost 3 bases, V lost 6 bases, and 10 bases had no gene match. CDR3 DNA sequence: TGTGCCAGCAGAAAGGGACTAGCGAGCGAAAAAGAGACCCAGTACTTC. It yields the protein CASRKGLASEKETQYF.